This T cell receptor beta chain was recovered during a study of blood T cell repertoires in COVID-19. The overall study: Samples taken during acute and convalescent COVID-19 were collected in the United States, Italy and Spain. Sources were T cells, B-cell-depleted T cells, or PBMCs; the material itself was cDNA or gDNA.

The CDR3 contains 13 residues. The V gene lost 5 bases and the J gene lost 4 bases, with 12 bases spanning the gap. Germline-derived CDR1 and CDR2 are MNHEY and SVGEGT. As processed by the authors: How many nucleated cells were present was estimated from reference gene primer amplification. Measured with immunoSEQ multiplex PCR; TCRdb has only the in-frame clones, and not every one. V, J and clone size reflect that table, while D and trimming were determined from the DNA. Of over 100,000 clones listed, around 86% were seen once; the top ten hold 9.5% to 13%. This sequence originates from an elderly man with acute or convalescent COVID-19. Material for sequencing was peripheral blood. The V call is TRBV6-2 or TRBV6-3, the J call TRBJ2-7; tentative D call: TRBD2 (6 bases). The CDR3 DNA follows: TGTGCCAGCAGTCCGGGACTCCGGTACGAGCAGTACTTC. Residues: CASSPGLRYEQYF.